A single sample gave rise to the 25 T cell receptor beta chains below, sequenced in a study of graft-versus-host responses after intestinal transplantation. Profiled with immunoSEQ multiplex PCR; TCRdb holds only in-frame clones, not every one. Counted here are approximately 23,000 clones, around two fifths occurring once; the ten biggest clones make up around 1.4%. Labeling with CFSE marked roughly 200,000 responder cells, which were plated with roughly 200,000 irradiated, violet-dye-labeled stimulator cells. Sequenced here: alloreactive CD8+ T cells from a mixed lymphocyte reaction culture, sampled before transplantation. Regarding subset: CFSE-low proliferating T cells sorted from roughly six-day pre-transplant mixed lymphocyte reaction (GvH or HvG direction). The receptors originated from a human patient who was an organ donor for intestinal transplantation.

The CDR3 loop reads CASSLGGSGDTQYF. DNA of the CDR3: TGTGCCAGCAGCTTAGGGGGTTCGGGAGATACGCAGTATTTT. This sequence joins TRBV13 and TRBJ2-3; D not certain. Trimming removed 0 bases at V and 5 bases at J, with 9 bases between. Germline loops: CDR1 PRHDT, CDR2 FYEKMQ (reference sequence). This CDR3 region has 14 residues.

By sample share, this clone is medium-sized. The chain couples TRBV9 to TRBJ2-1, with a possible D match to TRBD1 (5 bases). Germline V CDR1 and CDR2: SGDLS, YYNGEE. The CDR3 is 14 residues long. V was cut by 0 bases and J by 4 bases, with 8 bases left in between. The CDR3: CASSVGGHYNEQFF. In nucleotides, the CDR3 is TGTGCCAGCAGCGTAGGGGGCCATTACAATGAGCAGTTCTTC.

V usage is TRBV19 and J usage is TRBJ2-7; D possibly corresponds to TRBD1 (5 bases). The germline V gene has CDR1 LNHDA and CDR2 SQIVND (reference sequence). This CDR3 has 15 amino acids. Trimming left V 4 bases short and J 2 bases short, with 15 bases between. CDR3 residues: CASSTPAAGTYEQYF. CDR3 nucleotide sequence: TGTGCCAGTAGTACCCCCGCCGCAGGGACCTACGAGCAGTACTTC.

This clone was counted between two and nine times. The chain is built from TRBV30 and TRBJ2-7, with no clear D. Germline assignment: CDR1 GTSNPN and CDR2 SVGIG (reference sequence). The CDR3 consists of 12 residues. V lost 0 bases to trimming and J lost 5 bases, with 8 bases between them. Here the CDR3 reads CAWSVPGHEQYF. DNA for the CDR3: TGTGCCTGGAGTGTGCCCGGCCACGAGCAGTACTTC.

This clone was recorded a few times. The chain uses TRBV5-6 and TRBJ2-1, with D unresolved. This CDR3 contains 11 residues. CDR1 and CDR2 (germline): SGHDT, YYEEEE. Trimming took 5 bases from V and 6 from J, leaving 6 bases between them. The CDR3 reads CASSTTNEQFF. The DNA of the CDR3 is TGTGCCAGCAGTACGACCAATGAGCAGTTCTTC. Combining the CDR3 with reference TRBV5-6 and TRBJ2-1 gives the whole variable domain DAGVTQSPTHLIKTRGQQVTLRCSPKSGHDTVSWYQQALGQGPQFIFQYYEEEERQRGNFPDRFSGHQFPNYSSELNVNALLLGDSALYLCASSTTNEQFFGPGTRLTVL.

V usage is TRBV4-1 and J usage is TRBJ1-1; 11 bases are a match to TRBD1. Germline V gives CDR1 MGHRA, CDR2 YSYEKL. This CDR3 region has 18 residues. V lost 0 bases, J lost 1 base, and 7 bases stayed unmatched. Here the CDR3 DNA reads TGCGCCAGCAGCCAAGATCCGTTGGGGACAGGGGGGAACACTGAAGCTTTCTTT. Translation gives CASSQDPLGTGGNTEAFF.

The rearrangement links TRBV30 to TRBJ2-1, with D maybe TRBD1 (6 bases). Per germline, CDR1 GTSNPN and CDR2 SVGIG (reference sequence). With 4 bases removed from V and 4 bases from J, the gap between germline ends came to 14 bases. The CDR3 sequence is 14 residues long. CDR3 nucleotides: TGTGCCTGGAAAGACGGACAGACATACAATGAGCAGTTCTTC. This codes for CAWKDGQTYNEQFF.

The rearrangement links TRBV5-1 to TRBJ2-1, with 10 bases fitting TRBD2. The germline V gene encodes CDR1 SGHRS and CDR2 YFSETQ. Trimming took 4 bases from V and 10 from J; bases not matched to a gene: 11. The CDR3 is 15 amino acids. In DNA, the CDR3 is TGCGCCAGCAGCACCGCACCGGGACTAGCGAAAGAGCAGTTCTTC. The encoded protein is CASSTAPGLAKEQFF. The whole variable domain, remainder taken from reference TRBV5-1 and TRBJ2-1, is KAGVTQTPRYLIKTRGQQVTLSCSPISGHRSVSWYQQTPGQGLQFLFEYFSETQRNKGNFPGRFSGRQFSNSRSEMNVSTLELGDSALYLCASSTAPGLAKEQFFGPGTRLTVL.

This CDR3 is CASSSGLARYEQYF. The CDR3 DNA follows: TGTGCCAGCAGCTCGGGACTAGCCCGTTACGAGCAGTACTTC. The chain is built from TRBV7-9 and TRBJ2-7; 9 bases align to TRBD2. Germline V gene lookup returns CDR1 SEHNR and CDR2 FQNEAQ (reference sequence). V trimming: 4 bases; J trimming: 4 bases; junction bases outside the gene matches: 5. This CDR3 is built from 14 residues. The variable domain in full, completed from reference TRBV7-9 and TRBJ2-7, reads DTGVSQNPRHKITKRGQNVTFRCDPISEHNRLYWYRQTLGQGPEFLTYFQNEAQLEKSRLLSDRFSAERPKGSFSTLEIQRTEQGDSAMYLCASSSGLARYEQYFGPGTRLTVT.

This clone occurred a few times. The rearrangement joins TRBV29-1 to TRBJ2-2; 10 bases map to TRBD2. Germline V CDR1 and CDR2: SQVTM, ANQGSEA. This CDR3 contains 15 residues. V gave up 2 bases and J gave up 1 base; unmatched junction bases: 1. Here the CDR3 reads CSVELAGVNTGELFF. Here the CDR3 DNA reads TGCAGCGTTGAACTAGCGGGGGTGAACACCGGGGAGCTGTTTTTT.

V usage is TRBV29-1 and J usage is TRBJ2-2; D uncertain. The germline V gene encodes CDR1 SQVTM and CDR2 ANQGSEA. V was cut by 7 bases and J by 1 base, with 10 bases left in between. The CDR3 extends over 13 amino acids. The CDR3 reads CSAYVVNTGELFF. CDR3 nucleotides: TGCAGCGCGTATGTTGTGAACACCGGGGAGCTGTTTTTT.

In the case of this clone: The junction departs from germline at one end; a sequencing error may be responsible. The CDR3 DNA sequence: TGTGCCAGCAGCGATAGGACAGGGGGCTCCTACGAGCAGCACTTC. Its translation: CASSDRTGGSYEQHF. The genes are TRBV6-5 and TRBJ2-7; 11 bases are shared with TRBD1. Germline V gene sequence: CDR1 MNHEY, CDR2 SVGAGI. This CDR3 has 15 residues.

The V and J genes are TRBV21-1 and TRBJ2-4; TRBD1 was called by the table and not checked on the DNA. TRBV21-1 is shown as a pseudogene. The CDR3 covers 15 residues. The CDR3 is CASTNDREAKNIQYF. For the CDR3, the DNA is TGTGCCAGCACCAACGACAGGGAGGCCAAAAACATTCAGTACTTC.

The genes are TRBV10-3 and TRBJ2-7; no firm D call. Per germline, CDR1 ENHRY and CDR2 SYGVKD. This CDR3 region has 11 residues. V was trimmed by 10 bases and J by 4 bases, leaving 11 bases between them. This CDR3 reads CASNSGYEQYF. In DNA, the CDR3 is TGTGCCAGCAATTCGGGTTACGAGCAGTACTTC.

The CDR3 sequence is CASSLAGFPIRGIYQPQHF. CDR3 coding DNA: TGTGCCAGCAGCTTAGCTGGTTTCCCTATCAGGGGGATATATCAGCCCCAGCATTTT. This chain links TRBV7-2 with TRBJ1-5; TRBD1 matches at 7 bases. With 0 bases clipped from V and 5 bases from J, the junction kept 16 bases outside the gene matches. The V gene's germline CDR1 is SGHTA and CDR2 FQGNSA. The CDR3 length is 19 residues.

The sample holds a few counts of this clone. The rearrangement joins TRBV4-3 to TRBJ2-7, with D possibly called TRBD1 or TRBD2 (6 bases each). Trimming took off 1 base at V and 5 bases at J, with 9 bases between the two ends. The CDR3 consists of 13 residues. CDR1 and CDR2 from the germline V gene are LGHNA and YSLEER. The CDR3 is CASSQVGGNEQYF. The DNA of the CDR3 is TGCGCCAGCAGCCAAGTAGGGGGGAACGAGCAGTACTTC.

The CDR3 nucleotides read TGTGCCAGCAGCCTCGGACAGGGGGCTCCCTATGGCTACACCTTC. Translated: CASSLGQGAPYGYTF. This chain joins TRBV11-2 and TRBJ1-2; 11 nucleotides line up with TRBD1. CDR1 is SGHAT and CDR2 is FQNNGV in the germline V gene. Trimming at V came to 5 bases and at J to 4 bases, leaving 6 bases not matched to a gene. The CDR3 loop spans 15 amino acids.

The chain carries TRBV7-2 and TRBJ2-2; 7 positions match TRBD2. Germline V gene sequence: CDR1 SGHTA, CDR2 FQGNSA. This CDR3 is 18 amino acids long. The V segment lost 2 bases and the J segment 6 bases; nucleotides outside the gene matches: 15. CDR3 bases: TGTGCCAGCAGCTTATTCGCGGGAGTACCCCCCCCACCCGGGGAGCTGTTTTTT. This translates into CASSLFAGVPPPPGELFF.

The V call is TRBV4-3, the J call TRBJ2-1; TRBD1 agrees at 9 bases. CDR1 is LGHNA, CDR2 YSLEER, per germline. Trimming cost V 0 bases and J 9 bases; bases outside gene matches: 15. The length of the CDR3 is 18 residues. The DNA of the CDR3 is TGCGCCAGCAGCCAAGAAGACCCAACAGGGGGCGCTGGGGGTGAGCAGTTCTTC. This sequence encodes CASSQEDPTGGAGGEQFF.

This sequence joins TRBV4-1 and TRBJ2-1; D remains ambiguous. V lost 0 bases to trimming and J lost 8 bases, with 17 bases between them. Germline V CDR1 and CDR2: MGHRA, YSYEKL. This CDR3 region has 16 residues. In nucleotides, the CDR3 is TGCGCCAGCAGCCAAGACGGGTTTGACAATAGGGATGAGCAGTTCTTC. This encodes CASSQDGFDNRDEQFF.

The chain has TRBV5-4 and TRBJ2-3; the match to TRBD2 covers 7 bases. Per the germline V gene, CDR1 is SGHNT and CDR2 is YYREEE (reference sequence). This CDR3 has 15 residues. J lost 2 bases, V lost 4 bases, and 7 bases had no gene match. CDR3 protein: CASSSPSGLTDTQYF. The DNA for the CDR3 is TGTGCCAGCAGCAGCCCTAGCGGCCTCACAGATACGCAGTATTTT.

By its share, this clone is medium-sized. The J gene is TRBJ2-7, the V gene TRBV5-1; 7 nucleotides agree with TRBD1. Germline lookup yields CDR1 SGHRS and CDR2 YFSETQ. V dropped 1 base and J dropped 5; count of bases not matched to a gene: 0. The CDR3 extends over 12 amino acids. CDR3 amino acids: CASSLTGDEQYF. CDR3 coding DNA: TGCGCCAGCAGCTTGACAGGGGACGAGCAGTACTTC. Together with reference TRBV5-1 and TRBJ2-7, the CDR3 gives the full variable domain: KAGVTQTPRYLIKTRGQQVTLSCSPISGHRSVSWYQQTPGQGLQFLFEYFSETQRNKGNFPGRFSGRQFSNSRSEMNVSTLELGDSALYLCASSLTGDEQYFGPGTRLTVT.

CDR3 loop: CASSLFLDGTDTQYF. The CDR3 nucleotides read TGTGCCAGCAGCTTATTCCTTGACGGCACAGATACGCAGTATTTT. The J gene is TRBJ2-3, the V gene TRBV7-9; D call uncertain. This CDR3 contains 15 residues. The germline gives CDR1 SEHNR, CDR2 FQNEAQ (reference sequence). The V end was cut by 2 bases, the J end by 1 base, with 10 bases between. The whole variable domain, filled in from reference TRBV7-9 and TRBJ2-3, reads DTGVSQNPRHKITKRGQNVTFRCDPISEHNRLYWYRQTLGQGPEFLTYFQNEAQLEKSRLLSDRFSAERPKGSFSTLEIQRTEQGDSAMYLCASSLFLDGTDTQYFGPGTRLTVL.

The genes are TRBV4-3 and TRBJ2-1, with D hard to call. Trimming stripped 1 base from V and 0 bases from J, with 13 bases between. The CDR3 has 17 residues. From germline, CDR1 is LGHNA and CDR2 YSLEER. The CDR3 nucleotides are TGCGCCAGCAGCCAAGGGATTGACTGGAGCTCCTACAATGAGCAGTTCTTC. Translation gives CASSQGIDWSSYNEQFF.

The table lists this clone with a few counts. The gene calls are TRBV4-1 and TRBJ2-3; D may be TRBD2 (5 bases). Trimming shortened V by 2 bases and J by 2 bases, and 14 bases separated the two germline ends. This CDR3 has 16 amino acids. Germline V gene data show CDR1 as MGHRA and CDR2 as YSYEKL. As DNA, the CDR3 is TGCGCCAGCAGCCAACTGGAGACCCTAGCCACAGATACGCAGTATTTT. Protein sequence: CASSQLETLATDTQYF.